These 30 T cell receptor beta chains were all obtained from the same sample, sequenced in a study of radiation and T cells in renal cell carcinoma. Time point given: blood 2 weeks post-SBRT. Treatment of the sample: 15 Gy SBRT to primary tumor, nephrectomy 4 weeks later. TCRdb's copy holds only in-frame clones and misses some; the assay was immunoSEQ multiplex PCR. The sample has tens of thousands of clones; around three quarters are singletons. The material was blood, obtained from a patient whose treatment included radiotherapy and nephrectomy. These receptors were collected from a man aged 60-69 years with renal cell carcinoma.

The gene calls are TRBV6-5 and TRBJ1-5; possibly TRBD1 for D (5 bases). Trimming stripped 2 bases from V and 3 bases from J, with 8 bases between. Germline CDR1 and CDR2: MNHEY and SVGAGI. CDR3 length: 14 residues. The CDR3, as DNA: TGTGCCAGCAGTTACGGGGGGTTCAATCAGCCCCAGCATTTT. It is translated as CASSYGGFNQPQHF.

The DNA for the CDR3 is TGTGCCAGTAGTCTCAGTCCGGGACCGCCGGTGGAGCAGTTCTTC. Translated, it gives CASSLSPGPPVEQFF. The V and J genes are TRBV19 and TRBJ2-1; D may correspond to TRBD1 or TRBD2 (5 bases each). Germline V gene data show CDR1 as LNHDA and CDR2 as SQIVND (reference sequence). Trimming pared 5 bases from V and 10 bases from J, leaving 21 bases between. The CDR3 sequence is 15 residues long.

V gene TRBV25-1 combines with J gene TRBJ1-2; D not resolved. This CDR3 has 13 amino acids. Germline V gene data show CDR1 as MGHDK and CDR2 as SYGVNS. Between the trimmed V and J ends, which lost 2 bases and 2 bases, there was a span of 6 bases. This CDR3 is CASSEQGNYGYTF. For the CDR3, the DNA is TGTGCCAGCAGTGAACAAGGAAACTATGGCTACACCTTC.

The rearrangement uses TRBV10-2 and TRBJ2-1; 10 positions agree with TRBD2. With V trimmed by 4 bases and J by 4 bases, 4 bases remained unmatched. The germline CDR1 and CDR2 sequences are WSHSY and SAAADI. The CDR3 length is 15 residues. CDR3 amino acids: CASSATSGVYNEQFF. The DNA for the CDR3 is TGCGCCAGCAGTGCCACTAGCGGGGTTTACAATGAGCAGTTCTTC.

This chain links TRBV30 with TRBJ1-5; the match to TRBD1 covers 8 bases. CDR1 is GTSNPN, CDR2 SVGIG, per germline (reference sequence). This CDR3 is built from 15 residues. The trim removed 0 bases at V and 7 bases at J, leaving 8 bases unmatched. The CDR3 here is CAWSVPDRVRQPQHF. DNA for the CDR3: TGTGCCTGGAGTGTACCGGACAGGGTACGACAGCCCCAGCATTTT.

The rearrangement joins TRBV19 to TRBJ2-3; TRBD1 might be the D (6 bases). V lost 8 bases to trimming and J lost 4 bases, with 16 bases between them. The CDR3 has 14 amino acids. Germline V gene sequence: CDR1 LNHDA, CDR2 SQIVND (reference sequence). The CDR3 DNA reads as TGTGCCAGTCAACAGGGTTGGGTGGCAGATACGCAGTATTTT. Residues: CASQQGWVADTQYF.

J is TRBJ2-1 and V is TRBV9, with D possibly called TRBD1 or TRBD2 (5 bases each). Germline V gene sequence: CDR1 SGDLS, CDR2 YYNGEE. V lost 1 base to trimming and J lost 0 bases, with 14 bases between them. The CDR3 is 17 amino acids. The CDR3, as DNA: TGTGCCAGCAGCGTACGGCCGGGGCCGAGCTCCTACAATGAGCAGTTCTTC. It translates to CASSVRPGPSSYNEQFF.

A note on this clone: A much larger clone lies one base from this, so it may be a read error. The rearrangement joins TRBV30 to TRBJ1-1; D is unresolved. This CDR3 comprises 14 residues. The germline gives CDR1 GTSNPN, CDR2 SVGIG (reference sequence). The CDR3, as DNA: TGTGCCTGGAGTGAGATAACAGCTAACACTGGAGCTTTCTTT. This translates into CAWSEITANTGAFF.

The V call is TRBV7-8, the J call TRBJ2-2, with D perhaps matching TRBD2 (5 bases). Germline CDR1 reads SGHVS; CDR2 reads FQNEAQ. CDR3 length: 15 amino acids. V shed 1 base and J shed 3 bases, with 9 bases lying between them. The CDR3 nucleotides are TGTGCCAGCAGCTTAGATATGGGAGACACCGGGGAGCTGTTTTTT. It yields the protein CASSLDMGDTGELFF.

The J gene is TRBJ2-7, the V gene TRBV19; 12 bases are a match to TRBD2. V was clipped by 8 bases and J by 5 bases; unmatched bases: 10. Germline values: CDR1 LNHDA, CDR2 SQIVND (reference sequence). The CDR3 totals 15 residues. CDR3: CASRPSGRAYHEQYV. The CDR3 DNA reads as TGTGCCAGTCGCCCTAGCGGGAGGGCCTATCACGAGCAGTACGTC.

J is TRBJ2-5 and V is TRBV6-1; maybe TRBD2 (6 bases). Looked up from germline, CDR1 is MNHNS and CDR2 is SASEGT. V lost 2 bases, J lost 7 bases, and 17 bases lay in between. This CDR3 comprises 15 residues. This CDR3 reads CASSERGGAVGTQYF. The CDR3 nucleotides read TGTGCCAGCAGTGAACGGGGCGGGGCAGTCGGGACCCAGTACTTC.

This clone has only a few counts. The J gene is TRBJ1-4, the V gene TRBV19, with D possibly TRBD1 on 6 matching bases. The CDR3 has 17 residues. The V end was cut by 0 bases, the J end by 6 bases, with 17 bases between. Germline CDR1 LNHDA, CDR2 SQIVND (reference sequence). The CDR3 sequence is CASSIDTNFPGDEKLFF. The CDR3 DNA reads as TGTGCCAGTAGTATAGATACGAATTTTCCAGGGGATGAAAAACTGTTTTTT.

This chain uses TRBV9 with TRBJ1-6, with 9 bases fitting TRBD1. This CDR3 has 15 amino acids. Trimming removed 7 bases from V and 8 bases from J; junction bases left unmatched: 10. Germline CDR1 reads SGDLS; CDR2 reads YYNGEE. CDR3 DNA sequence: TGTGCCAGCGGCCAAAGGGACAGGGCTTATTCACCCCTCCACTTT. Translating gives CASGQRDRAYSPLHF.

For the CDR3, the DNA is TGTGCCAGCAGTTCTCGGACCGATTCGCGGCAGAACACTGAAGCTTTCTTT. This gives the protein CASSSRTDSRQNTEAFF. This rearrangement joins TRBV28 to TRBJ1-1, with D hard to call. Germline V gene data show CDR1 as MDHEN and CDR2 as SYDVKM. The CDR3 runs to 17 residues. V gave up 4 bases and J gave up 1 base, with 19 bases separating them.

The chain links TRBV9 to TRBJ1-1, with unresolved D. V was cut by 4 bases and J by 1 base, with 8 bases left in between. The V gene's germline CDR1 is SGDLS and CDR2 YYNGEE. This CDR3 is built from 13 residues. The CDR3 nucleotides are TGTGCCAGCAGCTTGACTCGGAACACTGAAGCTTTCTTT. Translated: CASSLTRNTEAFF.

The gene calls are TRBV6-5 and TRBJ2-7; 7 bases align to TRBD2. Germline trimming cut 0 bases from V and 0 bases from J; bases unmatched to any gene: 5. The germline V gene encodes CDR1 MNHEY and CDR2 SVGAGI. The CDR3 has 16 residues. CDR3 bases: TGTGCCAGCAGTTACTCCTTCGGGGGGACCTCCTACGAGCAGTACTTC. Translated, it gives CASSYSFGGTSYEQYF.

V usage is TRBV7-2 and J usage is TRBJ1-5; TRBD1 matches 7 bases. J was trimmed by 1 base and V by 1 base; bases with no gene match: 4. Germline V gene sequence: CDR1 SGHTA, CDR2 FQGNSA. The CDR3 consists of 16 residues. As DNA, the CDR3 is TGTGCCAGCAGCTTAGATACAGGGGTAAGCAATCAGCCCCAGCATTTT. Encoded protein: CASSLDTGVSNQPQHF. The full variable domain, in which reference TRBV7-2 and TRBJ1-5 provide the parts outside the CDR3, is GAGVSQSPSNKVTEKGKDVELRCDPISGHTALYWYRQSLGQGLEFLIYFQGNSAPDKSGLPSDRFSAERTGGSVSTLTIQRTQQEDSAVYLCASSLDTGVSNQPQHFGDGTRLSIL.

CDR3 loop: CASSSLAGSDTQYF. In DNA, the CDR3 is TGTGCCAGCAGTTCACTAGCGGGGTCGGATACGCAGTATTTT. The V and J genes are TRBV6-5 and TRBJ2-3; 10 bases are a match to TRBD2. The V and J ends lost 4 bases and 6 bases, in that order; junction bases with no gene match: 4. The CDR3 covers 14 residues. Germline loops: CDR1 MNHEY, CDR2 SVGAGI.

The V call is TRBV7-2, the J call TRBJ1-1; D uncertain. The CDR3 extends over 12 amino acids. Germline values: CDR1 SGHTA, CDR2 FQGNSA. Between the trimmed V and J ends, which lost 5 bases and 6 bases, there was a span of 10 bases. The DNA for the CDR3 is TGTGCCAGCAGCCCCTCAAGAGCTGAAGCTTTCTTT. It encodes CASSPSRAEAFF. Variable domain in full (rest from reference TRBV7-2 and TRBJ1-1): GAGVSQSPSNKVTEKGKDVELRCDPISGHTALYWYRQSLGQGLEFLIYFQGNSAPDKSGLPSDRFSAERTGGSVSTLTIQRTQQEDSAVYLCASSPSRAEAFFGQGTRLTVV.

The chain recombines TRBV7-8 with TRBJ2-7; D is perhaps TRBD2 (6 bases). V was clipped by 5 bases and J by 1 base, with 18 bases between them. In germline, CDR1 is SGHVS, CDR2 FQNEAQ. The CDR3 covers 16 residues. The CDR3 here is CASSHGEAGLSYEQYF. CDR3 coding DNA: TGTGCCAGCAGCCATGGGGAGGCAGGGCTGTCCTACGAGCAGTACTTC.

The DNA of the CDR3 is TGTGCCAGCAGTTACTCGGGAGATGGCTACACCTTC. Its protein product is CASSYSGDGYTF. The gene calls are TRBV6-5 and TRBJ1-2; the D is unclear. The V and J ends lost 0 bases and 6 bases respectively, with 5 bases between them. This CDR3 is built from 12 residues. CDR1 is MNHEY, CDR2 SVGAGI, per germline.

This clone turned up a few times. V and J are TRBV7-2 and TRBJ1-2, with D hard to call. Germline CDR1 is SGHTA and CDR2 is FQGNSA. V dropped 1 base and J dropped 4 bases, with 10 bases sitting between them. The CDR3 extends over 14 amino acids. The CDR3 protein is CASSLGLGIYGYTF. CDR3 DNA: TGTGCCAGCAGCTTAGGTCTAGGGATCTATGGCTACACCTTC.

The chain uses TRBV5-6 and TRBJ2-3; 9 nucleotides align to TRBD1. J was trimmed by 3 bases and V by 4 bases; bases with no gene match: 6. Germline V gene sequence: CDR1 SGHDT, CDR2 YYEEEE. CDR3 length: 15 amino acids. The CDR3 nucleotides are TGTGCCAGCAGCCCCCCGGGACAGGGAACAGATACGCAGTATTTT. The encoded protein is CASSPPGQGTDTQYF.

The table lists this clone with a count of one. The chain joins TRBV13 to TRBJ2-5, with D perhaps matching TRBD1 (5 bases). Trimming removed 0 bases from V and 0 bases from J, with 23 bases in between. The CDR3 is made up of 20 amino acids. Germline V gives CDR1 PRHDT, CDR2 FYEKMQ (reference sequence). CDR3 protein: CASSLGSYWGTERHQETQYF. The CDR3 coding sequence is TGTGCCAGCAGCTTAGGCTCGTATTGGGGCACCGAACGGCACCAAGAGACCCAGTACTTC.

This clone has a handful of counts. The chain has TRBV18 and TRBJ1-4; D uncertain. CDR3 length: 17 residues. From germline, CDR1 is KGHSH and CDR2 LQKENI. V lost 3 bases to trimming and J lost 0 bases, with 14 bases between them. CDR3 in amino acids: CASSPSGSFATNEKLFF. The DNA of the CDR3 is TGTGCCAGCTCACCCTCGGGATCCTTTGCAACTAATGAAAAACTGTTTTTT.

The chain is built from TRBV5-1 and TRBJ2-5; perhaps TRBD1 as D (6 bases). The J call could be wrong; TRBJ2-7 is a better fit for the DNA end. The CDR3 spans 15 residues. The V gene's germline CDR1 is SGHRS and CDR2 YFSETQ. CDR3 sequence: CASSPSTGSSYEQYF. The CDR3 bases are TGCGCCAGCAGCCCTTCGACAGGTTCCTCCTACGAGCAGTACTTC.

This clone was seen a handful of times. This chain links TRBV4-2 with TRBJ2-1; D is unresolved. The CDR3 has 13 residues. Germline V gives CDR1 LGHNA, CDR2 YNFKEQ. Trimming took 4 bases from V and 8 from J, leaving 12 bases between them. CDR3 nucleotide sequence: TGTGCCAGCAGCCCCCGGTGGAAAGATGAGCAGTTCTTC. As protein: CASSPRWKDEQFF.

The CDR3 nucleotides are TGCGCCAGCAGATCAGGACAGGGTGATTTGGGTGGCTACACCTTC. Its translation is CASRSGQGDLGGYTF. The chain combines TRBV5-1 with TRBJ1-2, with TRBD1 matching 8 bases. This CDR3 is built from 15 residues. V dropped 5 bases and J dropped 7; count of bases not matched to a gene: 13. Germline values: CDR1 SGHRS, CDR2 YFSETQ.

This clone turned up a few times. The rearrangement joins TRBV4-3 to TRBJ1-4; D may be TRBD1 (6 bases). Germline V gives CDR1 LGHNA, CDR2 YSLEER. The ends were cut back, 0 bases at V and 8 bases at J, with 7 bases in the middle. The CDR3 contains 13 residues. CDR3 sequence (DNA): TGCGCCAGCAGCCAAGAGAGGGGGGAAAAACTGTTTTTT. Protein sequence: CASSQERGEKLFF.

V usage is TRBV7-8 and J usage is TRBJ2-2; 7 bases match TRBD1. The CDR3 contains 16 residues. Germline CDR1 is SGHVS and CDR2 is FQNEAQ. The ends lost 2 bases at V and 1 base at J; junction bases unmatched: 4. This chain's CDR3 is CASSLIRTGNTGELFF. The CDR3 nucleotides are TGTGCCAGCAGCTTAATTAGGACAGGGAACACCGGGGAGCTGTTTTTT.